This TCR beta chain derives from a study of blood T cell repertoires in COVID-19. As for the study in general: The origin of the acute and convalescent COVID-19 samples was the United States, Italy and Spain.

Grouping used clinical history reported by participants in a survey and questionnaire. The V gene end was trimmed by 0 bases and the J gene end by 6 bases; junction bases not matched to a gene: 11. The CDR3 runs 18 residues. Germline V lookup: CDR1 GTSNPN, CDR2 SVGIG (reference sequence). In the original workflow: Amplified reference gene primers provided the basis for estimating nucleated cell counts. Using immunoSEQ multiplex PCR, the repertoire was profiled, and TCRdb retains in-frame clones only, with some absent. The D gene and trimming were derived from the DNA, and the V and J assignments and clone size from that table. Altogether fewer than 400,000 clones are present, approximately 84% being singletons, with the ten largest covering 3.5% to 4.5%.

The sequenced sample was PBMCs or T cells enriched from blood (not recorded which). The rearrangement links TRBV30 to TRBJ2-2, with 12 bases matching TRBD2. This clonotype was sampled from a man aged 25-40 years who had recovered from COVID-19. This chain's CDR3 is CAWSVRSSGRGSAGELFF. In nucleotides, the CDR3 is TGTGCCTGGAGTGTACGGTCTAGCGGGAGGGGTTCGGCCGGGGAGCTGTTTTTT. The entire variable domain, with the rest obtained from reference TRBV30 and TRBJ2-2, is as follows: SQTIHQWPATLVQPVGSPLSLECTVEGTSNPNLYWYRQAAGRGLQLLFYSVGIGQISSEVPQNLSASRPQDRQFILSSKKLLLSDSGFYLCAWSVRSSGRGSAGELFFGEGSRLTVL.